The clone carrying this TCR beta chain appeared a single time. Its cognate antigen is unknown. The data are from a study of beta chain features in type 1 diabetes. Study-level information: In all, some 100 million sorted cells from all samples were analyzed.

Reverse transcription of all isolated RNA meant that expressed TCRB transcripts were sequenced. Sequencing used immunoSEQ multiplex PCR; TCRdb keeps in-frame clones, though not all of them. In the table there are 400,000 to 450,000 clones, approximately 15% of which are singletons. Germline V gene sequence: CDR1 SGHRS, CDR2 YFSETQ. Deletions cut 3 bases from V and 1 base from J, with 9 bases between. This CDR3 spans 14 amino acids. Study outcomes and limitations: Significant though moderate, a shortening of TCRB CDR3s appeared in all four CD4+ subsets of Type 1 diabetes patients.

This receptor was identified in a man aged 25-45 years in good health. The material sequenced was naive CD4+ T cells from blood. The rearrangement joins TRBV5-1 to TRBJ2-3; D call uncertain. The CDR3 DNA is TGCGCCAGCAGCTCCGCCCCGGGCACAGATACGCAGTATTTT. It yields the protein CASSSAPGTDTQYF.